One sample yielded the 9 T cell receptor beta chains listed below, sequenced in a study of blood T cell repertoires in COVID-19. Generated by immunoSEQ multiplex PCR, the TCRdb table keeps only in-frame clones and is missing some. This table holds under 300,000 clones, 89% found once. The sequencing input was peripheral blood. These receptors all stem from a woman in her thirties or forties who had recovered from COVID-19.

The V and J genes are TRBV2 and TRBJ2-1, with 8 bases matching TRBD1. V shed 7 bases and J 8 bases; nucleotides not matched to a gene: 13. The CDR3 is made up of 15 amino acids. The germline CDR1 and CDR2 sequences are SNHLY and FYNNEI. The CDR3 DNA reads TGTGCCAGCAATTCGGGGCAGGGGGCCTCGGATGAGCAGTTCTTC. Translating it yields CASNSGQGASDEQFF. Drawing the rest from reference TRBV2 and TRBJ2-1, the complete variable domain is EPEVTQTPSHQVTQMGQEVILRCVPISNHLYFYWYRQILGQKVEFLVSFYNNEISEKSEIFDDQFSVERPDGSNFTLKIRSTKLEDSAMYFCASNSGQGASDEQFFGPGTRLTVL.

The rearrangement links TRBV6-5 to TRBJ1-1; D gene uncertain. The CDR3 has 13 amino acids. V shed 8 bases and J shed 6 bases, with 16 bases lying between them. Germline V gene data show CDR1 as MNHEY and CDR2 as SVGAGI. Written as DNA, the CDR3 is TGTGCCAGCCTCCGAGGAATGGAGGCTGAAGCTTTCTTT. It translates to CASLRGMEAEAFF.

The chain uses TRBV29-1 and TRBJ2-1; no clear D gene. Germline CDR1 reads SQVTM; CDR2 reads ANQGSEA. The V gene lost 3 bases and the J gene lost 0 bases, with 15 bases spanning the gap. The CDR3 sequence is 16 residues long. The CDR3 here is CSVEVVESISYNEQFF. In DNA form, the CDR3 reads TGCAGCGTTGAGGTGGTGGAGAGCATCTCCTACAATGAGCAGTTCTTC.

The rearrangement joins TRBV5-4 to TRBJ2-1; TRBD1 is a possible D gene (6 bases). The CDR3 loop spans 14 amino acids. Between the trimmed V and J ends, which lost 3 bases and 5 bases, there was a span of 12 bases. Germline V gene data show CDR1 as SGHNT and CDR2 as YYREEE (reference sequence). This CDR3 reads CASSSAGAHNEQFF. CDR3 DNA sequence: TGTGCCAGCAGCTCGGCAGGGGCCCACAATGAGCAGTTCTTC.

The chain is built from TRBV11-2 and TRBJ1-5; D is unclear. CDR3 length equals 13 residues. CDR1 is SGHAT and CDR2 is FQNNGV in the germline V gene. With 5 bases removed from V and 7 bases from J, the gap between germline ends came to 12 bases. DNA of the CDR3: TGTGCCAGCAGCAAGGACGAGGGACAGCCCCAGCATTTT. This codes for CASSKDEGQPQHF.

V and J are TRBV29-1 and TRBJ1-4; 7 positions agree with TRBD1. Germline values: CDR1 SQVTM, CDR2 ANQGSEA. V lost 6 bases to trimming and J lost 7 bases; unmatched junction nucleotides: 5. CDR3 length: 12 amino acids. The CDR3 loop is CSVRQGREKLFF. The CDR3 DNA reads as TGCAGCGTCCGACAGGGTCGTGAAAAACTGTTTTTT. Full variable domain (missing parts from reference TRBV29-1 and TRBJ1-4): SAVISQKPSRDICQRGTSLTIQCQVDSQVTMMFWYRQQPGQSLTLIATANQGSEATYESGFVIDKFPISRPNLTFSTLTVSNMSPEDSSIYLCSVRQGREKLFFGSGTQLSVL.

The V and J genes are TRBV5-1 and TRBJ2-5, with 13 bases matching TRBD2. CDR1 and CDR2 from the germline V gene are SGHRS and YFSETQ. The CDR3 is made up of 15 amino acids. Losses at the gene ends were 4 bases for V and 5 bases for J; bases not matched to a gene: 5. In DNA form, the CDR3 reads TGCGCCAGCAGCCCAGGGACTAGCGGGACGGAGACCCAGTACTTC. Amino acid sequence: CASSPGTSGTETQYF.

The CDR3 sequence is CASSQEGRGSEAFF. The DNA for the CDR3 is TGCGCCAGCAGCCAAGAGGGCAGGGGATCTGAAGCTTTCTTT. V gene TRBV4-3 combines with J gene TRBJ1-1; D perhaps matches TRBD1 (6 bases). Between the trimmed V and J ends, which lost 0 bases and 6 bases, there was a span of 11 bases. The CDR3 loop spans 14 amino acids. Germline CDR1 and CDR2: LGHNA and YSLEER.

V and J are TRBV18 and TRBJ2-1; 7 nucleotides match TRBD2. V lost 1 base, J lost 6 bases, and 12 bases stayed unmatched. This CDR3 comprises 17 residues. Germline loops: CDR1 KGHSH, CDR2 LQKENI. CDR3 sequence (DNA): TGTGCCAGCTCACCACAATTGGGCGGGAGTGGGAGCAATGAGCAGTTCTTC. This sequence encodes CASSPQLGGSGSNEQFF.